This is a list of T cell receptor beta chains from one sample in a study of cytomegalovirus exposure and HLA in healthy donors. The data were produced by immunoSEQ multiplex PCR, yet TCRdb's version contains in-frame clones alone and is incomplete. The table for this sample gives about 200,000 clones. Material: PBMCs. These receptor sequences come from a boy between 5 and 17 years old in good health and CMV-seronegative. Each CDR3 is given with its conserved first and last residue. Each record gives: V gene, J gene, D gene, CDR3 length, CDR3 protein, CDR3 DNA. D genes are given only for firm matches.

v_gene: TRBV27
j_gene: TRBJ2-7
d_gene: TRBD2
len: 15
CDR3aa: CASSSSGDGAYEQYF
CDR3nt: TGTGCCAGCAGTTCCAGCGGGGACGGAGCCTACGAGCAGTACTTC

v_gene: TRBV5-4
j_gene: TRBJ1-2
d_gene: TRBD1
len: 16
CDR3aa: CASSLEAGTGLYGYTF
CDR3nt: TGTGCCAGCAGCTTGGAAGCTGGGACAGGCCTATATGGCTACACCTTC

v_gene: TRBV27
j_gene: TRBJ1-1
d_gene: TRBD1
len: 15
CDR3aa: CASRVAGQKNTEAFF
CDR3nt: TGTGCCAGCAGGGTAGCGGGACAGAAAAACACTGAAGCTTTCTTT

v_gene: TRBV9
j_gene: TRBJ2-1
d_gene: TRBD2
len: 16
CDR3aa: CASSVVSSGGAREQFF
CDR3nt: TGTGCCAGCAGCGTAGTATCTAGCGGGGGGGCCCGCGAGCAGTTCTTC

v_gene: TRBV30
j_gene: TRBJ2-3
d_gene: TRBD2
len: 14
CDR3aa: CAWSRGGRSDTQYF
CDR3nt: TGTGCCTGGAGTAGGGGCGGGAGGTCAGATACGCAGTATTTT

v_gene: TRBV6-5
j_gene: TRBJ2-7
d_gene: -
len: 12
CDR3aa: CASTGRTNEQYF
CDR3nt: TGTGCCAGCACTGGCCGCACAAACGAGCAGTACTTC

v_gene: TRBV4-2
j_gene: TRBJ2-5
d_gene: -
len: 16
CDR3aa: CASSQGLSRGQETQYF
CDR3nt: TGTGCCAGCAGCCAAGGACTAAGTCGGGGACAAGAGACCCAGTACTTC

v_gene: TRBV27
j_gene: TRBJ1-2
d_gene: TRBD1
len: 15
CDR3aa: CASSRDRGSNYGYTF
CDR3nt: TGTGCCAGCAGTCGGGACAGGGGATCAAACTATGGCTACACCTTC

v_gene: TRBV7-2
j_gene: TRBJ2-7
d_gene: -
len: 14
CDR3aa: CASSLGGIPYEQYF
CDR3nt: TGTGCCAGCAGCTTAGGCGGGATCCCCTACGAGCAGTACTTC

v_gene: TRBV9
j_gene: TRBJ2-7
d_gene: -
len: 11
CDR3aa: CASSVPGEQYF
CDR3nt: TGTGCCAGCAGCGTTCCCGGTGAGCAGTACTTC

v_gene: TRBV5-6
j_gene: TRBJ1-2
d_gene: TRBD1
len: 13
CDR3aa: CASSLGGGYGYTF
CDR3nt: TGTGCCAGCAGCTTAGGGGGCGGCTATGGCTACACCTTC

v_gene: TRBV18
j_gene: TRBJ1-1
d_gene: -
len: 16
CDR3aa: CASSPFLSDTNTEAFF
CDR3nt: TGTGCCAGCTCGCCCTTCTTATCGGACACGAACACTGAAGCTTTCTTT

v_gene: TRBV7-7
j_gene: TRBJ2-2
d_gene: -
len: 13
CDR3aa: CASSFDITGELFF
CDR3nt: TGTGCCAGCAGCTTTGACATTACCGGGGAGCTGTTTTTT

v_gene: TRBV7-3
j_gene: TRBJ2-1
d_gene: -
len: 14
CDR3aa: CASSLGIGANEQFF
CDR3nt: TGTGCCAGCAGCTTAGGAATTGGGGCAAATGAGCAGTTCTTC

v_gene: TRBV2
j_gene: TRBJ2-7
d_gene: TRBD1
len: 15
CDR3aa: CASSEGGTGIYEQYF
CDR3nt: TGTGCCAGCAGCGAGGGTGGGACAGGGATATACGAGCAGTACTTC

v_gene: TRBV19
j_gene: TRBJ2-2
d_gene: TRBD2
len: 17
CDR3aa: CASIPGTSGGVPGELFF
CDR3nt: TGTGCCAGTATCCCTGGGACTAGCGGGGGGGTACCCGGGGAGCTGTTTTTT

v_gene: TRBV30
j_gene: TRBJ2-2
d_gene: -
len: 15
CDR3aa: CAWSLGGGNTGELFF
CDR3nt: TGTGCCTGGAGTTTGGGGGGAGGGAACACCGGGGAGCTGTTTTTT

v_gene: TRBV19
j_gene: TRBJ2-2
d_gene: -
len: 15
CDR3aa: CASSLPVLNTGELFF
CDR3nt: TGTGCCAGTAGTTTGCCGGTATTGAACACCGGGGAGCTGTTTTTT

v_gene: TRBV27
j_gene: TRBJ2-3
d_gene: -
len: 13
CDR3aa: CASSLSGLDTQYF
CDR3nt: TGTGCCAGCAGTTTATCCGGACTAGATACGCAGTATTTT

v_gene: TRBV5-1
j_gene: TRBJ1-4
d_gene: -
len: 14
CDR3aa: CASSLGPWEEKLFF
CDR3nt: TGCGCCAGCAGCTTAGGGCCCTGGGAGGAAAAACTGTTTTTT

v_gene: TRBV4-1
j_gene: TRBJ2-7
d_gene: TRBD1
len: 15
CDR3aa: CASSRTQGARYEQYF
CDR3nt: TGCGCCAGCAGCCGGACTCAGGGGGCGCGGTACGAGCAGTACTTC

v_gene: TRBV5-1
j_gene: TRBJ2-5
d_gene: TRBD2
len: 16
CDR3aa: CASSFQTSGGGETQYF
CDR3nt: TGCGCCAGCAGCTTTCAAACTAGCGGGGGGGGAGAGACCCAGTACTTC

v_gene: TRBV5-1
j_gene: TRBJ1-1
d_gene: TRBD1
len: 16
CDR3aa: CASSLVDPGQGTEAFF
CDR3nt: TGCGCCAGCAGCTTGGTGGACCCGGGACAGGGCACTGAAGCTTTCTTT

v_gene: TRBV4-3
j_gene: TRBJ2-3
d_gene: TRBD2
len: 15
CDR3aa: CASSQTSPSTDTQYF
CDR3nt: TGCGCCAGCAGCCAGACTAGCCCATCCACAGATACGCAGTATTTT